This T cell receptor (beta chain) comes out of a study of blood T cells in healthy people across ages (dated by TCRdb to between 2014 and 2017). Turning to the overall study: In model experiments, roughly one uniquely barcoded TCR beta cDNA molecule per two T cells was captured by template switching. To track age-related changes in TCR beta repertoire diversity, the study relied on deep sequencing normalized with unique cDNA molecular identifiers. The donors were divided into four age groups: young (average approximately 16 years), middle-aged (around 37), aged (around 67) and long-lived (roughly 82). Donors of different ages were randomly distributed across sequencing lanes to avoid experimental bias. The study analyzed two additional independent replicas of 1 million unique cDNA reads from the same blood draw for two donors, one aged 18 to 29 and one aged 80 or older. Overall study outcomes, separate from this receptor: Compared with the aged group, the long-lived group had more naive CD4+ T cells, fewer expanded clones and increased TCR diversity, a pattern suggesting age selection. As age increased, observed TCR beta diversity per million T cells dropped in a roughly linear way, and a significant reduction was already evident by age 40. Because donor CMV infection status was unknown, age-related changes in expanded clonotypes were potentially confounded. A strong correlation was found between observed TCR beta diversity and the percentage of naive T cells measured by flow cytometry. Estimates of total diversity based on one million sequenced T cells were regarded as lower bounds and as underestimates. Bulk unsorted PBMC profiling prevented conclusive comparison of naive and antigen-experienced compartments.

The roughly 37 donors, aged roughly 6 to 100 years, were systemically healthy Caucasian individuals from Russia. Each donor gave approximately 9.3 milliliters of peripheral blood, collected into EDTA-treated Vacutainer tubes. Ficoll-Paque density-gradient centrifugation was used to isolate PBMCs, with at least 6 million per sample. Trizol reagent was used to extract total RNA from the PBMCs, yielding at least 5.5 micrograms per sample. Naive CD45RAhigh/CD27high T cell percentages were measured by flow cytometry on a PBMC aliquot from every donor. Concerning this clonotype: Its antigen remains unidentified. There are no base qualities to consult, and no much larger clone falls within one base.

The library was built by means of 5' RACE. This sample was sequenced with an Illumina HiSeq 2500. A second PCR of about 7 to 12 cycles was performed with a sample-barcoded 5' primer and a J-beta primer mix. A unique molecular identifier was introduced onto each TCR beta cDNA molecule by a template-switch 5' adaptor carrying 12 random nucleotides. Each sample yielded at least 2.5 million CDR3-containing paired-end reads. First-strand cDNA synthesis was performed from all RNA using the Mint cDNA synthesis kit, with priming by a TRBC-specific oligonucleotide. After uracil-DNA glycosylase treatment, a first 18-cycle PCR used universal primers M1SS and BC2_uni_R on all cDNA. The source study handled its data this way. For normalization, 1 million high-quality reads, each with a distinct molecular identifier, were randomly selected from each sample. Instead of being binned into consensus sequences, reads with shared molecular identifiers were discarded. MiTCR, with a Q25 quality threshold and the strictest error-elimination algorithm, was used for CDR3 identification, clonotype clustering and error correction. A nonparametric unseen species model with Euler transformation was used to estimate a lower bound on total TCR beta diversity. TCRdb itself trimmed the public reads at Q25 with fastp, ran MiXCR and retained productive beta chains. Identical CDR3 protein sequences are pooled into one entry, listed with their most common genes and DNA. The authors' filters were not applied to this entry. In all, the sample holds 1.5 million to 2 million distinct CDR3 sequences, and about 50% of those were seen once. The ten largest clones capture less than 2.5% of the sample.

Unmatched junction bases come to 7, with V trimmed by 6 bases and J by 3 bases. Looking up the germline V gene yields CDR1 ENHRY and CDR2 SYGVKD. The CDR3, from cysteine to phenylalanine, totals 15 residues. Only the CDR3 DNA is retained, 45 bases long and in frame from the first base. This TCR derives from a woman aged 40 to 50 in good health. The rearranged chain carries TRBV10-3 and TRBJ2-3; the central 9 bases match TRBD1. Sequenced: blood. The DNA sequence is TGTGCCATCAGGCGGGGACAGGGAGGTACAGATACGCAGTATTTT. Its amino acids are CAIRRGQGGTDTQYF.